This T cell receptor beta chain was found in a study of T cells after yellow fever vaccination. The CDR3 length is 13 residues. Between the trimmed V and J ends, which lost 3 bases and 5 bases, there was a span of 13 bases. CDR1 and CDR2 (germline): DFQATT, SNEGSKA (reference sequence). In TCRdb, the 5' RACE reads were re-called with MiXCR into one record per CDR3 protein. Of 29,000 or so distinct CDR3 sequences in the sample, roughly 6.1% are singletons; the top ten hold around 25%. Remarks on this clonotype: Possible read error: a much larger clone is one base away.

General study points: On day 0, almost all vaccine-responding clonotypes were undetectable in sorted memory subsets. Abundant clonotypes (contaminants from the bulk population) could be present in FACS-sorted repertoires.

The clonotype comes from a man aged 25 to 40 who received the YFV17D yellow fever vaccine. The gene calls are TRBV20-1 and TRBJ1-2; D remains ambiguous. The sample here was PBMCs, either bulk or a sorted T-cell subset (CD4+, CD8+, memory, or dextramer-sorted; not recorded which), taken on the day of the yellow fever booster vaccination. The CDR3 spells CSARRQEKYGYTF. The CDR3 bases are TGCAGTGCTAGGAGGCAGGAGAAATATGGCTACACCTTC.